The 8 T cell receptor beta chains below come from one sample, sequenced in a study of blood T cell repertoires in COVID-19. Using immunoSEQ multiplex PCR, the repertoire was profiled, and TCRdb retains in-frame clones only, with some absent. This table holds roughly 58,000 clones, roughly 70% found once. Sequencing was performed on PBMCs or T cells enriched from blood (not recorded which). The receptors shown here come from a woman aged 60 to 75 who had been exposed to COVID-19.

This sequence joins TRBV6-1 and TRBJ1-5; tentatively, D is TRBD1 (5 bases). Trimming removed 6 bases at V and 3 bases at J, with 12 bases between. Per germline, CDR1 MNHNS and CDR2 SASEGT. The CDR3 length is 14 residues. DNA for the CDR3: TGTGCCAGCAGCTTTGGGGGGATCAATCAGCCCCAGCATTTT. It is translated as CASSFGGINQPQHF.

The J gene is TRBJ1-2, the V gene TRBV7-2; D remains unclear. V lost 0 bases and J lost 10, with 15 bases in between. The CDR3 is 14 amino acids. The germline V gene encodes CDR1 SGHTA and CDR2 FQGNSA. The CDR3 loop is CASSLAAPSQAYTF. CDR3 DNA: TGTGCCAGCAGCTTAGCGGCACCGAGCCAGGCCTACACCTTC.

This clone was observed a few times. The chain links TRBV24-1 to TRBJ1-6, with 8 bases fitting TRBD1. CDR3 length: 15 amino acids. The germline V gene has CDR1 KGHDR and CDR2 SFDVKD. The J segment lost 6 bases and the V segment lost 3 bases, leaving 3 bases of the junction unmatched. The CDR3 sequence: CATSDDRGANSPLHF. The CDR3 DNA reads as TGTGCCACCAGTGATGACAGGGGTGCTAATTCACCCCTCCACTTT.

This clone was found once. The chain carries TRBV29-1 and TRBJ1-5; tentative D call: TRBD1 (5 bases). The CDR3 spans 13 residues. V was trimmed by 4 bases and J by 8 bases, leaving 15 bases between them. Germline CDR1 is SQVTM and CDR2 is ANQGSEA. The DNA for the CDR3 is TGCAGCGTTGTAACCCTCAGGGTGAAGCCCCAGCATTTT. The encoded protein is CSVVTLRVKPQHF.

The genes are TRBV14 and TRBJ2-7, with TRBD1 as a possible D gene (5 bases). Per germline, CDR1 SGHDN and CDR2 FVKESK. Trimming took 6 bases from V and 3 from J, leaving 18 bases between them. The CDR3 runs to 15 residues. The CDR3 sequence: CASRLTRAAFYEQYF. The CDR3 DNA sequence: TGTGCCAGCAGACTCACCAGGGCGGCGTTCTACGAGCAGTACTTC.

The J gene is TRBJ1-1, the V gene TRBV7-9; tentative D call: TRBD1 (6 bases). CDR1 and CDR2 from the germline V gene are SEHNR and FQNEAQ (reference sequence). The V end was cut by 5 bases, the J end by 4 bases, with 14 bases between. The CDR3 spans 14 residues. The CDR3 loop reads CASSLQGRGTEAFF. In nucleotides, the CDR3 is TGTGCCAGCAGCCTACAGGGTCGGGGCACTGAAGCTTTCTTT.

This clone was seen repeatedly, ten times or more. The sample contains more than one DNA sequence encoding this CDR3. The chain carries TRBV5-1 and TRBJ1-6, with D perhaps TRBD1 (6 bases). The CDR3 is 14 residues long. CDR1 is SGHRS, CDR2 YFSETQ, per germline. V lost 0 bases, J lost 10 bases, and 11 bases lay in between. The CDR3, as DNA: TGCGCCAGCAGCTTGGGACAGGCGGGCTCACCCCTCCACTTT. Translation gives CASSLGQAGSPLHF.

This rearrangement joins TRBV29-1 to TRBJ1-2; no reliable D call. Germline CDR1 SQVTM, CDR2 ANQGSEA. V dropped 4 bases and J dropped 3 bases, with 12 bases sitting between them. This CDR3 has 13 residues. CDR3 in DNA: TGCAGCGTTGTGAGGGAAGAGGACTATGGCTACACCTTC. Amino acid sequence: CSVVREEDYGYTF.